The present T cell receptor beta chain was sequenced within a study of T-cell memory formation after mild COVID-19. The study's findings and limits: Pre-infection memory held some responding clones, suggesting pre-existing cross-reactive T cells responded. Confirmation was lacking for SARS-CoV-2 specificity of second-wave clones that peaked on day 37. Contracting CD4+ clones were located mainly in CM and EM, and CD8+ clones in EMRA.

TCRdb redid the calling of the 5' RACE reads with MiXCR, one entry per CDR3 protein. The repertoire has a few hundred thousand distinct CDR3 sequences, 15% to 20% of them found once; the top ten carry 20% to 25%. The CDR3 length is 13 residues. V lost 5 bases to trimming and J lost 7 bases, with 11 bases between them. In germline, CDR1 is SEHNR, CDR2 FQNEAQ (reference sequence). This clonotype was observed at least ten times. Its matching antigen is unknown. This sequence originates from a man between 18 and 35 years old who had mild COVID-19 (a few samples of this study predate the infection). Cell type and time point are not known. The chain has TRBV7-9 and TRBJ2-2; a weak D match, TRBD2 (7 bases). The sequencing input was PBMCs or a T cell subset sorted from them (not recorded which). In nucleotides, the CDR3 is TGTGCCAGCAGCCCGGGGGGCTACGGGGAGCTGTTTTTT. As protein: CASSPGGYGELFF.